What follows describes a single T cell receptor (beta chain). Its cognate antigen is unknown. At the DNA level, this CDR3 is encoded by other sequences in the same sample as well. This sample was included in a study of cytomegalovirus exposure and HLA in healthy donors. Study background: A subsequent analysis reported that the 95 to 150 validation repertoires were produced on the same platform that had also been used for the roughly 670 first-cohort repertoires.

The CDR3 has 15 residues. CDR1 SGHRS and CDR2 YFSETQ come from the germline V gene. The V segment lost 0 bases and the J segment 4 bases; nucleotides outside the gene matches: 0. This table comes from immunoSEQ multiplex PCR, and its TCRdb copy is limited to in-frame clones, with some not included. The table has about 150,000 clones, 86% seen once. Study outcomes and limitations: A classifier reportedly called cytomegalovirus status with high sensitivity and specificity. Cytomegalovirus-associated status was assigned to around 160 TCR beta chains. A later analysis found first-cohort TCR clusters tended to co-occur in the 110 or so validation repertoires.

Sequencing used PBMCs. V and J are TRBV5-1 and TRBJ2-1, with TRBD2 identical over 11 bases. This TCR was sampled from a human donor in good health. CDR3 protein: CASSLGTSGYNEQFF. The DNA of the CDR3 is TGCGCCAGCAGCTTGGGGACTAGCGGGTACAATGAGCAGTTCTTC. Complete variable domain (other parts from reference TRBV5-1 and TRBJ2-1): KAGVTQTPRYLIKTRGQQVTLSCSPISGHRSVSWYQQTPGQGLQFLFEYFSETQRNKGNFPGRFSGRQFSNSRSEMNVSTLELGDSALYLCASSLGTSGYNEQFFGPGTRLTVL.